This T cell receptor (beta chain) was captured in a study of vaccination effects on CD4 cells after COVID-19. With V trimmed by 4 bases and J by 4 bases, 13 bases remained unmatched. The germline V gene encodes CDR1 SGDLS and CDR2 YYNGEE. The CDR3 covers 16 residues. On this clone: What it binds is not known.

The ViraFEST assay expanded antigen-specific CD4+ T cells with viral peptide pools before sequencing. Culturing for around eleven days preceded CD4+ T cell isolation. As their vaccination, participants received two doses of either BNT162b2 or mRNA-1273. The table came from immunoSEQ multiplex PCR; TCRdb's copy has only in-frame clones and leaves some out. The sample records 25,000 to 30,000 clones, roughly 85% being singletons. The sequenced sample was CD4+ T cells from PBMCs cultured with SARS-CoV-2 spike peptides, obtained after COVID-19 vaccination. The receptor's source is a human donor who received a COVID-19 vaccine. Some clones in this sample may be carry-over from other donors' samples. The rearrangement links TRBV9 to TRBJ1-2; 7 bases fit TRBD1. The CDR3 bases are TGTGCCAGCAGCCCAGGAGAGGGGGCGTCAGCCTATGGCTACACCTTC. Protein: CASSPGEGASAYGYTF.